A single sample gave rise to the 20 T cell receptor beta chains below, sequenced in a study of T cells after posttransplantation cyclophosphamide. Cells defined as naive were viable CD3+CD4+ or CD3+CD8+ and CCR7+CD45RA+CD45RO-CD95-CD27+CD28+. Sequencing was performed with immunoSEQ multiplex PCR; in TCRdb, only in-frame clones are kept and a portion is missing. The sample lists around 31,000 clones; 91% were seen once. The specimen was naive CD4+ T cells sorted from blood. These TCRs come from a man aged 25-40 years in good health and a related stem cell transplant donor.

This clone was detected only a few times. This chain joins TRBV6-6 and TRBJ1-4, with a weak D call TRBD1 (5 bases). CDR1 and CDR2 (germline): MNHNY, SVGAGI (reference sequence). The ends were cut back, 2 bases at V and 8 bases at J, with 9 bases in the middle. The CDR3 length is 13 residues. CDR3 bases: TGTGCCAGCAGTTACAGGGGAGGGGAAAAACTGTTTTTT. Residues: CASSYRGGEKLFF.

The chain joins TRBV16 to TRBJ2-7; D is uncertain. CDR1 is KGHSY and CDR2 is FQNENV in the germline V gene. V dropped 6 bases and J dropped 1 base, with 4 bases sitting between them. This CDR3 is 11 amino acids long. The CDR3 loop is CASSPSYEQYF. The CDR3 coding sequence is TGTGCCAGCAGTCCATCCTACGAGCAGTACTTC.

In DNA, the CDR3 is TGCGCCAGCAGCTCCAGGGGGGAGGTCTATGGCTACACCTTC. It encodes CASSSRGEVYGYTF. The chain carries TRBV5-1 and TRBJ1-2, with 7 positions matching TRBD1. V shed 3 bases, J shed 4 bases, and the junction held 6 bases outside the gene matches. The germline gives CDR1 SGHRS, CDR2 YFSETQ. CDR3 size: 14 residues.

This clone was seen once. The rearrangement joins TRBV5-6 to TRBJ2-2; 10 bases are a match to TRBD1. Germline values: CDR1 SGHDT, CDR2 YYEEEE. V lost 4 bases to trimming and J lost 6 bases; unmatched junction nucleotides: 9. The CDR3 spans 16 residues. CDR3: CASSIDRGLVPGELFF. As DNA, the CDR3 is TGTGCCAGCAGCATCGACAGGGGGCTGGTGCCCGGGGAGCTGTTTTTT.

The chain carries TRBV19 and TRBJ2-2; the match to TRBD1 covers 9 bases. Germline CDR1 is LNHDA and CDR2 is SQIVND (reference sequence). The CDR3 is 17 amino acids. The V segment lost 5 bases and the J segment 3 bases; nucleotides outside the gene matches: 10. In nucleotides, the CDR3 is TGTGCCAGTAGTGTCGCCCGGGACAGGGTATACACCGGGGAGCTGTTTTTT. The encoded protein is CASSVARDRVYTGELFF.

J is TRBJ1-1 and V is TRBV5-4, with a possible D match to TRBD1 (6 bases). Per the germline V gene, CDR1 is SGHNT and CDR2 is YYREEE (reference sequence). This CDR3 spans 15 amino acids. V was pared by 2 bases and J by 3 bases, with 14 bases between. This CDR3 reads CASSFGFPGDTEAFF. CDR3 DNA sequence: TGTGCCAGCAGCTTCGGGTTCCCAGGGGACACTGAAGCTTTCTTT.

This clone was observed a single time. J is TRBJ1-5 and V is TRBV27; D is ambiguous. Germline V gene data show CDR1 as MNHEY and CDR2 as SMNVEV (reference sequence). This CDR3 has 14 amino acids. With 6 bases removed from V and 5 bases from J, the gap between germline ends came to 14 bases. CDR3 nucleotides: TGTGCCAGCAGCCCACAGACCTGGGATCAGCCCCAGCATTTT. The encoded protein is CASSPQTWDQPQHF.

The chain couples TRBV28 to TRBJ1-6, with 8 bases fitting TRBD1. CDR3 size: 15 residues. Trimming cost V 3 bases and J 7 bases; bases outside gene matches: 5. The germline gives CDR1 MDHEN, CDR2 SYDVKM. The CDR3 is CASSFSGGGNSPLHF. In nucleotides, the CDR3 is TGTGCCAGCAGTTTTTCAGGGGGCGGGAATTCACCCCTCCACTTT.

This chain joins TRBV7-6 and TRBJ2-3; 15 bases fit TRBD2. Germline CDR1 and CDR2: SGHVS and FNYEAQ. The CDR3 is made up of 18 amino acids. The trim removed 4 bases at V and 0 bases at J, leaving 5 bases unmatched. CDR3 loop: CASSSGTSGGFSTDTQYF. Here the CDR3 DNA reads TGTGCCAGCAGCTCCGGGACTAGCGGGGGGTTTAGCACAGATACGCAGTATTTT.

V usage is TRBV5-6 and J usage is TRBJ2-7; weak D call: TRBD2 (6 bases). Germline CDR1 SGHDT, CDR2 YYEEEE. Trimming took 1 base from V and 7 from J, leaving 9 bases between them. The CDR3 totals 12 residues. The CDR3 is CASSLWGDEQYF. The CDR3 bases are TGTGCCAGCAGCTTGTGGGGGGATGAGCAGTACTTC. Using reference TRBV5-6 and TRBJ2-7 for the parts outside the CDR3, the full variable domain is DAGVTQSPTHLIKTRGQQVTLRCSPKSGHDTVSWYQQALGQGPQFIFQYYEEEERQRGNFPDRFSGHQFPNYSSELNVNALLLGDSALYLCASSLWGDEQYFGPGTRLTVT.

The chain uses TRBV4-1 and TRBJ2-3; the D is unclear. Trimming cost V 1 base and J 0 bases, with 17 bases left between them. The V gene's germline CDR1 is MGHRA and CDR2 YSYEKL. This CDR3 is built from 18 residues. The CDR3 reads CASSQGPFASSSTDTQYF. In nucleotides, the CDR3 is TGCGCCAGCAGCCAAGGCCCCTTCGCGTCCTCTAGCACAGATACGCAGTATTTT.

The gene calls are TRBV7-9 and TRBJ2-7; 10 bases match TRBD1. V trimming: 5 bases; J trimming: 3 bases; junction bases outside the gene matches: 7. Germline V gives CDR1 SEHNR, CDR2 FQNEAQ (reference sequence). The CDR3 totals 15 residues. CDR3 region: CASSLGTGVYYEQYF. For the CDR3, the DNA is TGTGCCAGCAGCCTCGGGACAGGGGTTTACTACGAGCAGTACTTC.

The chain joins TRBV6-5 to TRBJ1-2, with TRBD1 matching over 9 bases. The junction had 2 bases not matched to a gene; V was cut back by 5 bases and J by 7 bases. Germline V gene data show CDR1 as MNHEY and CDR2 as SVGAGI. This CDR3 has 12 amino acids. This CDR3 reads CASSKDRGGYTF. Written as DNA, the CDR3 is TGTGCCAGCAGTAAGGACAGGGGTGGCTACACCTTC.

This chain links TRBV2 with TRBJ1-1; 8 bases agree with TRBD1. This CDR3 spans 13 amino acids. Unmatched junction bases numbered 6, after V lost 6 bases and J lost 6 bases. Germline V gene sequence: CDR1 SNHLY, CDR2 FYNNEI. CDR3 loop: CASRDRVYAEAFF. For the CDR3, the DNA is TGTGCCAGCAGGGACAGGGTATACGCTGAAGCTTTCTTT.

The CDR3 nucleotides are TGTGCCAGCGCCTGGGGCAGACAAGAGACCCAGTACTTC. This translates into CASAWGRQETQYF. The chain carries TRBV27 and TRBJ2-5; D is perhaps TRBD1 (5 bases). The CDR3 is 13 residues long. Germline CDR1 and CDR2: MNHEY and SMNVEV (reference sequence). Trimming shortened V by 8 bases and J by 2 bases, and 12 bases separated the two germline ends.

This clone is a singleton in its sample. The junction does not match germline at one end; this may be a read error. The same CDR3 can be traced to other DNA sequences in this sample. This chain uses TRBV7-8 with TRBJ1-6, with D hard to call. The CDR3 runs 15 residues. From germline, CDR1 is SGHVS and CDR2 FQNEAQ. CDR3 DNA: TGTGCCAGCAGGAGACGGGGAGGCGGCGATTCGCCCCTCCACTTT. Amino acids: CASRRRGGGDSPLHF.

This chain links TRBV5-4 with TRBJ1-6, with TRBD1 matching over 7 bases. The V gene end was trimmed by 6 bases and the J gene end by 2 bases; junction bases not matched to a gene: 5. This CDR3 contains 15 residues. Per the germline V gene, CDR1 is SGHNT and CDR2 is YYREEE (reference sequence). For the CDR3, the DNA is TGTGCCAGCACCTCCCAGGGGGCCTATAATTCACCCCTCCACTTT. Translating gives CASTSQGAYNSPLHF. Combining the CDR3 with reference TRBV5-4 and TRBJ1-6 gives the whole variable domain ETGVTQSPTHLIKTRGQQVTLRCSSQSGHNTVSWYQQALGQGPQFIFQYYREEENGRGNFPPRFSGLQFPNYSSELNVNALELDDSALYLCASTSQGAYNSPLHFGNGTRLTVT.

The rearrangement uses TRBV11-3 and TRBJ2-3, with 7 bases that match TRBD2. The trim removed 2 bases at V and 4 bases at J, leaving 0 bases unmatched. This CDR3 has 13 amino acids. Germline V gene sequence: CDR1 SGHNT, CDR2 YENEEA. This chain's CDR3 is CASSLLAADTQYF. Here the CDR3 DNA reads TGTGCCAGCAGCTTACTAGCGGCAGATACGCAGTATTTT.

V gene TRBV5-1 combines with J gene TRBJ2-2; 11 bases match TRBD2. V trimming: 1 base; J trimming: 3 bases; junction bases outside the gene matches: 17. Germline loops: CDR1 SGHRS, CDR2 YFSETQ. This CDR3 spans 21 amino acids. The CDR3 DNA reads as TGCGCCAGCAGCTTGCAAACTAGCGGGGGAGCCAACTCTCGAGACACCGGGGAGCTGTTTTTT. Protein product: CASSLQTSGGANSRDTGELFF.

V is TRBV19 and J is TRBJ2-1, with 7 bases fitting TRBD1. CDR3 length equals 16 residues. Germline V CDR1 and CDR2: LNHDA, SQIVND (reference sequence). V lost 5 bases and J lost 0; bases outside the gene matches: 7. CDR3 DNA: TGTGCCAGTAGTCTTACAGGGGCGGGCTCCTACAATGAGCAGTTCTTC. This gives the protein CASSLTGAGSYNEQFF.